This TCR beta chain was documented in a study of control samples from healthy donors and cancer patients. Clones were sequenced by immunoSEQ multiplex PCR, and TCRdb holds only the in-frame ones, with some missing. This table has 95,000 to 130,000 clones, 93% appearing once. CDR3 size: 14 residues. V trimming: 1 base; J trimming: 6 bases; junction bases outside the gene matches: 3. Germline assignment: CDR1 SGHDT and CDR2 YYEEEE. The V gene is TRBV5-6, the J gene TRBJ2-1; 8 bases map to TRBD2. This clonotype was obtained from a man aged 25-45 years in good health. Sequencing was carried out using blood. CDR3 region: CASSLSGLVNEQFF. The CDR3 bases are TGTGCCAGCAGCTTGTCGGGACTAGTCAATGAGCAGTTCTTC.